This T cell receptor (beta chain) stems from a study of T cell clonality in common variable immunodeficiency. Of CVID subjects, under 16 were female and approximately 31 male, mean age roughly 40. Control and CVID samples contributed equal amounts of genomic DNA. The protocol was immunoSEQ multiplex PCR, while the TCRdb copy is restricted to in-frame clones and leaves out a portion. This sample shows 30,000 to 40,000 clones and no singletons; 6.5% to 8% rests with the ten largest. The CDR3 has 14 residues. Germline-derived CDR1 and CDR2 are SGHVS and FQNEAQ. V was clipped by 9 bases and J by 4 bases, with 18 bases between them. Findings of the study overall: Authors noted CVID clonality's cause needs subpopulation repertoire sequencing. CVID subjects showed higher TCRbeta clonality than healthy controls. In common variable immunodeficiency, TCR beta chains reportedly carried fewer deletions and N-nucleotide insertions.

This clone showed up many times. The target antigen is unknown. The read finishes 3 residues shy of the CDR3 end, and the germline J gene is used to complete it. The chain is built from TRBV7-8 and TRBJ1-2, with D unclear. Material: peripheral blood mononuclear cells. This clonotype originated in a human donor with common variable immunodeficiency. CDR3 DNA, as far as it was read: TGTGCCAGTATCCTGGGTTCAGGAGCCTATGGC. It codes for CASILGSGAYG. The full CDR3 reads CASILGSGAYGYTF.